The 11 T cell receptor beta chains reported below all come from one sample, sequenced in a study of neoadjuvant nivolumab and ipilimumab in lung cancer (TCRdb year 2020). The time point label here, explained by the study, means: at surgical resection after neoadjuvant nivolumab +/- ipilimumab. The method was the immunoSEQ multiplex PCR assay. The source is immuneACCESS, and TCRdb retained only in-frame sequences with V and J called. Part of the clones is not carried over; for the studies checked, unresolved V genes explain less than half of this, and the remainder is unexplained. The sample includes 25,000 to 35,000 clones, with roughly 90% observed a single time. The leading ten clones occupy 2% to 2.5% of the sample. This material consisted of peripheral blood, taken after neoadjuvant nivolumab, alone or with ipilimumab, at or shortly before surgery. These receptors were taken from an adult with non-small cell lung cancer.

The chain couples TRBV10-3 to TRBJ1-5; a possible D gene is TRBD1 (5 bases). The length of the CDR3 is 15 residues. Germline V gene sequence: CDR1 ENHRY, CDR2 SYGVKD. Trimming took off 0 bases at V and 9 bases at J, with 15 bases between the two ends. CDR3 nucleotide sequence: TGTGCCATCAGTGAGTCAGGGACTACGGGTGCGCCCCAGCATTTT. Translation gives CAISESGTTGAPQHF.

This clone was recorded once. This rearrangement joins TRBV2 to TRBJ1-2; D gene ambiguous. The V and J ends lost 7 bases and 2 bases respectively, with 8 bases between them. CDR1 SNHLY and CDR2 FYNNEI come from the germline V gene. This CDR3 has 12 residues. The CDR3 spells CASKTLNYGYTF. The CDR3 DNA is TGTGCCAGCAAAACACTCAACTATGGCTACACCTTC.

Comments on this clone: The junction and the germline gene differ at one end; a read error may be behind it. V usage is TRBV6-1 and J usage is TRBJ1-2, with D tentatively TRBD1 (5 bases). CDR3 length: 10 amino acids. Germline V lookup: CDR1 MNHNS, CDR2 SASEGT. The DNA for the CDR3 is TGTGCCAGCAGCTTGACAGCAGCCTACTTC. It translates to CASSLTAAYF.

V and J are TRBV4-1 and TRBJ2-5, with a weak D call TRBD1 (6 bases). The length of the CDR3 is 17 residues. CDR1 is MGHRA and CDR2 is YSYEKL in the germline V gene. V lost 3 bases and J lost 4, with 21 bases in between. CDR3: CASSQGSGHQRGETQYF. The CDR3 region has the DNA TGCGCCAGCAGCCAGGGCTCGGGACACCAAAGAGGAGAGACCCAGTACTTC.

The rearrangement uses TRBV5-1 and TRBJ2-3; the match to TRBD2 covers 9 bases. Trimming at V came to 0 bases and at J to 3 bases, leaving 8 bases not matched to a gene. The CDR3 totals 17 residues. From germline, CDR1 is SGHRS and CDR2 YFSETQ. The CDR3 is CASSLEFRREGTDTQYF. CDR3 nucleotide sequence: TGCGCCAGCAGCTTGGAATTTCGGCGGGAGGGGACAGATACGCAGTATTTT.

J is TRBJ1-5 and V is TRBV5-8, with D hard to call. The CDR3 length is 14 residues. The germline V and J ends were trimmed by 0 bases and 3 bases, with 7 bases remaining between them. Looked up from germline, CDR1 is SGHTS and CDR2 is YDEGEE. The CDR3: CASSLVGPNQPQHF. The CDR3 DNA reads TGTGCCAGCAGCTTGGTAGGACCCAATCAGCCCCAGCATTTT.

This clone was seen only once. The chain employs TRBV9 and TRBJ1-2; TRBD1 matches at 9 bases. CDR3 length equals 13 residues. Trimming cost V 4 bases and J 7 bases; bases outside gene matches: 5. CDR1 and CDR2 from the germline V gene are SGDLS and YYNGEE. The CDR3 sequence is CASSPGQGPGYTF. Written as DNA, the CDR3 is TGTGCCAGCAGCCCTGGACAGGGGCCTGGCTACACCTTC.

The CDR3 loop reads CASSLGTVQETQYF. Here the CDR3 DNA reads TGTGCCAGCAGCTTGGGGACAGTCCAAGAGACCCAGTACTTC. The chain couples TRBV5-4 to TRBJ2-5, with TRBD1 as a possible D gene (6 bases). CDR1 and CDR2 from the germline V gene are SGHNT and YYREEE (reference sequence). V was shortened by 0 bases and J by 1 base, with 7 bases between the two germline ends. This CDR3 contains 14 residues.

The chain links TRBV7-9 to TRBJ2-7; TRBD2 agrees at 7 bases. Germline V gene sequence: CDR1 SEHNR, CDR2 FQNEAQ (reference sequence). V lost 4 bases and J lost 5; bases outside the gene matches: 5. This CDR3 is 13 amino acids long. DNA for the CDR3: TGTGCCAGCAGCTCCTGGACTAGGAACGAGCAGTACTTC. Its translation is CASSSWTRNEQYF.

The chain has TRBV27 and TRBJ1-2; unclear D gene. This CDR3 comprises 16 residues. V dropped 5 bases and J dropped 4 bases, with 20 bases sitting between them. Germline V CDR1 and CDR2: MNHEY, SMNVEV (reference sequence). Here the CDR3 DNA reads TGTGCCAGCAGTCTTCTTGGGGAGGGAGGGATCTATGGCTACACCTTC. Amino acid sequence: CASSLLGEGGIYGYTF.

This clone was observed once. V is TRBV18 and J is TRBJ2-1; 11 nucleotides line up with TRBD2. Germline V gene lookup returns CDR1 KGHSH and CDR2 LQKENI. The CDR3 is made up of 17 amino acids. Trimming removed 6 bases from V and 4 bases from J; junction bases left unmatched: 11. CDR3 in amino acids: CASSPLSGLAEYNEQFF. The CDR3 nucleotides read TGTGCCAGCTCCCCGTTATCGGGACTAGCGGAATACAATGAGCAGTTCTTC.